Following are 25 T cell receptor beta chains from one sample sequenced in a study of blood T cell repertoires in COVID-19. Only in-frame clones appear in the TCRdb table, and some are missing; sequencing was by immunoSEQ multiplex PCR. The sample consists of 250,000 to 350,000 clones, 65% to 85% of them appearing once. Sequencing input: peripheral blood. The receptor source for this set is a human donor with COVID-19, enrolled during active disease. The donor label of this sample is uncertain.

V usage is TRBV10-3 and J usage is TRBJ2-2; D is perhaps TRBD1 (5 bases). The ends were cut back, 8 bases at V and 6 bases at J, with 16 bases in the middle. The CDR3 loop spans 14 amino acids. The germline gives CDR1 ENHRY, CDR2 SYGVKD. The CDR3 DNA reads as TGTGCCATCCGGTCAGGGCATGGTGCCGGGGAGCTGTTTTTT. This codes for CAIRSGHGAGELFF.

CDR3 nucleotide sequence: TGTGCCATCAGTTTCGGGGACAGGGGGCATCCAAAGGGCTACACCTTC. It encodes CAISFGDRGHPKGYTF. This chain links TRBV10-3 with TRBJ1-2; 12 nucleotides line up with TRBD1. V lost 5 bases to trimming and J lost 8 bases; unmatched junction nucleotides: 12. The CDR3 is 16 residues long. Germline V lookup: CDR1 ENHRY, CDR2 SYGVKD.

The chain employs TRBV9 and TRBJ1-1; no definite D call. Germline CDR1 and CDR2: SGDLS and YYNGEE. This CDR3 region has 13 residues. V was clipped by 4 bases and J by 6 bases, with 13 bases between them. The CDR3 region is CASSPGVSAEAFF. The CDR3 region has the DNA TGTGCCAGCAGCCCCGGGGTAAGCGCTGAAGCTTTCTTT.

In its sample, this clone was seen a few times. V gene TRBV6-2 or TRBV6-3 combines with J gene TRBJ1-1; D possibly corresponds to TRBD1 (6 bases). The V and J ends lost 2 bases and 6 bases respectively, with 10 bases between them. CDR1 is MNHEY and CDR2 is SVGEGT in the germline V gene. The CDR3 spans 13 residues. The CDR3 is CASSYGGYAEAFF. The CDR3 DNA follows: TGTGCCAGCAGTTACGGGGGCTATGCTGAAGCTTTCTTT.

The genes are TRBV28 and TRBJ1-6, with D uncertain. Trimming removed 11 bases from V and 9 bases from J, with 17 bases in between. The CDR3 runs to 13 residues. Looked up from germline, CDR1 is MDHEN and CDR2 is SYDVKM. In nucleotides, the CDR3 is TGTGCCCTGGGCCCAGCTGAGGGTTCACCCCTCCACTTT. Its protein product is CALGPAEGSPLHF.

The chain has TRBV27 and TRBJ1-2, with D perhaps matching TRBD1 (5 bases). V gave up 0 bases and J gave up 4 bases, with 15 bases separating them. Germline V lookup: CDR1 MNHEY, CDR2 SMNVEV (reference sequence). The CDR3 length is 16 residues. The CDR3 nucleotides are TGTGCCAGCAGTTTATCGGGGCGGGGAGTGGGCTATGGCTACACCTTC. This codes for CASSLSGRGVGYGYTF.

V and J are TRBV5-1 and TRBJ1-3, with TRBD1 matching over 7 bases. The V gene's germline CDR1 is SGHRS and CDR2 YFSETQ. The CDR3 has 18 residues. V was clipped by 1 base and J by 3 bases; unmatched bases: 13. CDR3 sequence reads: CASSLHENPQGVGNTIYF. CDR3 coding DNA: TGCGCCAGCAGCTTGCACGAAAACCCGCAGGGGGTTGGAAACACCATATATTTT.

V gene TRBV7-2 combines with J gene TRBJ1-5; D is uncertain. The CDR3 has 14 amino acids. Trimming shortened V by 3 bases and J by 4 bases, and 10 bases separated the two germline ends. In germline, CDR1 is SGHTA, CDR2 FQGNSA. CDR3 in DNA: TGTGCCAGCAGCTTTGAGCACCCAAATCAGCCCCAGCATTTT. Translating it yields CASSFEHPNQPQHF.

This clone was counted only a few times. V usage is TRBV10-2 and J usage is TRBJ2-7, with 11 bases matching TRBD2. Germline lookup yields CDR1 WSHSY and CDR2 SAAADI. There are 13 residues in the CDR3. V dropped 8 bases and J dropped 7; count of bases not matched to a gene: 7. The CDR3 protein is CASGLAGGGEQYF. The CDR3 bases are TGCGCCAGCGGGCTAGCGGGAGGTGGTGAGCAGTACTTC.

The V and J genes are TRBV29-1 and TRBJ1-5; the D gene is possibly TRBD1 (6 bases). Germline-derived CDR1 and CDR2 are SQVTM and ANQGSEA. This CDR3 region has 13 residues. V was clipped by 7 bases and J by 1 base, with 11 bases between them. DNA of the CDR3: TGCAGCGGCTCTACAGGGAGCAATCAGCCCCAGCATTTT. The encoded protein is CSGSTGSNQPQHF.

V is TRBV30 and J is TRBJ1-6, with 11 bases fitting TRBD1. V was clipped by 1 base and J by 8 bases; unmatched bases: 4. This CDR3 has 15 residues. Germline loops: CDR1 GTSNPN, CDR2 SVGIG (reference sequence). The CDR3 region is CAWSGGTGGYSPLHF. The DNA for the CDR3 is TGTGCCTGGAGTGGAGGGACAGGGGGATATTCACCCCTCCACTTT.

The rearrangement links TRBV9 to TRBJ1-1; a weak D match, TRBD1 (6 bases). Deletions cut 0 bases from V and 4 bases from J, with 10 bases between. CDR3 length: 14 amino acids. CDR1 is SGDLS, CDR2 YYNGEE, per germline. The CDR3 DNA reads as TGTGCCAGCAGCGTAGTACAGGGCAGCACTGAAGCTTTCTTT. Translation gives CASSVVQGSTEAFF.

This rearrangement joins TRBV7-9 to TRBJ1-3, with 9 bases lining up with TRBD1. J gave up 2 bases and V 2 bases, and 4 bases lay outside the gene matches. Germline CDR1 SEHNR, CDR2 FQNEAQ (reference sequence). The CDR3 extends over 16 amino acids. CDR3 nucleotide sequence: TGTGCCAGCAGCTTAAGAGGGGACAGGGCTGGAAACACCATATATTTT. Its translation is CASSLRGDRAGNTIYF.

The gene calls are TRBV28 and TRBJ2-7, with D possibly matching TRBD2 (6 bases). V shed 1 base and J shed 3 bases, with 10 bases lying between them. The CDR3 spans 14 residues. Germline assignment: CDR1 MDHEN and CDR2 SYDVKM. CDR3: CASSLSVDYYEQYF. The CDR3 DNA follows: TGTGCCAGCAGTTTATCGGTGGACTACTACGAGCAGTACTTC.

This clone appeared a few times. The chain recombines TRBV6-6 with TRBJ2-7, with 16 bases that match TRBD2. The CDR3 has 17 residues. The germline CDR1 and CDR2 sequences are MNHNY and SVGAGI (reference sequence). V shed 5 bases and J 2 bases; nucleotides not matched to a gene: 6. Here the CDR3 DNA reads TGTGCCAGCAGTCCGGGACTAGCGGGAGGGGTGCCCTACGAGCAGTACTTC. It translates to CASSPGLAGGVPYEQYF.

The V and J genes are TRBV11-2 and TRBJ1-1; 7 nucleotides align to TRBD1. This CDR3 is built from 14 residues. Germline V gene data show CDR1 as SGHAT and CDR2 as FQNNGV. The V and J ends lost 5 bases and 5 bases, in that order; junction bases with no gene match: 8. CDR3 sequence (DNA): TGTGCCAGCAGCCCGAGACAGGGAAGGACTGAAGCTTTCTTT. Amino acids: CASSPRQGRTEAFF.

This clone turned up a few times. The chain is built from TRBV5-1 and TRBJ2-7; D is perhaps TRBD1 (5 bases). Germline V gene lookup returns CDR1 SGHRS and CDR2 YFSETQ. V was trimmed by 5 bases and J by 0 bases, leaving 15 bases between them. The CDR3 covers 15 residues. The CDR3 DNA follows: TGCGCCAGCAGGGGTGGGGCACCCGACTCCTACGAGCAGTACTTC. Amino acid sequence: CASRGGAPDSYEQYF.

J is TRBJ1-1 and V is TRBV2; 12 bases map to TRBD1. With 4 bases clipped from V and 3 bases from J, the junction kept 6 bases outside the gene matches. The CDR3 consists of 16 residues. CDR1 is SNHLY, CDR2 FYNNEI, per germline. The CDR3 here is CASSGDRGRVDTEAFF. The CDR3 coding sequence is TGTGCCAGCAGTGGGGACAGGGGGCGGGTTGACACTGAAGCTTTCTTT.

The chain links TRBV18 to TRBJ2-5; TRBD1 agrees at 9 bases. The V and J ends lost 0 bases and 2 bases, in that order; junction bases with no gene match: 7. The germline gives CDR1 KGHSH, CDR2 LQKENI. The CDR3 covers 17 residues. This CDR3 reads CASSPPTGQGYQETQYF. As DNA, the CDR3 is TGTGCCAGCTCACCACCGACCGGACAGGGGTATCAAGAGACCCAGTACTTC.

The chain recombines TRBV5-4 with TRBJ2-1, with TRBD2 matching 8 bases. Germline V lookup: CDR1 SGHNT, CDR2 YYREEE (reference sequence). V dropped 0 bases and J dropped 4; count of bases not matched to a gene: 9. CDR3 length: 17 amino acids. The CDR3 reads CASSLALGLAGYNEQFF. For the CDR3, the DNA is TGTGCCAGCAGCTTGGCATTGGGGCTAGCGGGTTACAATGAGCAGTTCTTC.

The chain recombines TRBV19 with TRBJ2-1; 8 bases map to TRBD2. The CDR3 has 17 amino acids. V was pared by 3 bases and J by 0 bases, with 7 bases of the junction left unmatched. The germline V gene encodes CDR1 LNHDA and CDR2 SQIVND (reference sequence). DNA of the CDR3: TGTGCCAGTAGTATTTCTAGCGGGCCGAGCTCCTACAATGAGCAGTTCTTC. Translated, it gives CASSISSGPSSYNEQFF.

The chain has TRBV27 and TRBJ1-2; D might be TRBD1 (6 bases). Trimming shortened V by 5 bases and J by 4 bases, and 11 bases separated the two germline ends. The CDR3 is made up of 13 amino acids. In germline, CDR1 is MNHEY, CDR2 SMNVEV (reference sequence). CDR3 nucleotide sequence: TGTGCCAGCAGTGCAGGGGCCAGCTATGGCTACACCTTC. Translated, it gives CASSAGASYGYTF.

The chain combines TRBV10-1 with TRBJ2-1, with D perhaps matching TRBD2 (5 bases). The CDR3 totals 15 residues. V was clipped by 6 bases and J by 2 bases, with 14 bases between them. Per germline, CDR1 WNHNN and CDR2 SYGVQD (reference sequence). This CDR3 is CASRPCGLAYNEQFF. DNA of the CDR3: TGCGCCAGCAGACCATGTGGACTGGCCTACAATGAGCAGTTCTTC.

The chain uses TRBV19 and TRBJ2-1, with 8 bases that match TRBD2. J lost 6 bases, V lost 1 base, and 2 bases had no gene match. The germline V gene has CDR1 LNHDA and CDR2 SQIVND (reference sequence). The CDR3 loop spans 14 amino acids. CDR3 in DNA: TGTGCCAGTAGTATAGGGACTAGCTTCAATGAGCAGTTCTTC. It yields the protein CASSIGTSFNEQFF.

The genes are TRBV30 and TRBJ1-2; a weak D match, TRBD1 (5 bases). This CDR3 spans 14 amino acids. Trimming stripped 2 bases from V and 1 base from J, with 11 bases between. CDR1 is GTSNPN and CDR2 is SVGIG in the germline V gene (reference sequence). CDR3 bases: TGTGCCTGGAGTTCTCAGGGTTTTAACTATGGCTACACCTTC. This encodes CAWSSQGFNYGYTF.